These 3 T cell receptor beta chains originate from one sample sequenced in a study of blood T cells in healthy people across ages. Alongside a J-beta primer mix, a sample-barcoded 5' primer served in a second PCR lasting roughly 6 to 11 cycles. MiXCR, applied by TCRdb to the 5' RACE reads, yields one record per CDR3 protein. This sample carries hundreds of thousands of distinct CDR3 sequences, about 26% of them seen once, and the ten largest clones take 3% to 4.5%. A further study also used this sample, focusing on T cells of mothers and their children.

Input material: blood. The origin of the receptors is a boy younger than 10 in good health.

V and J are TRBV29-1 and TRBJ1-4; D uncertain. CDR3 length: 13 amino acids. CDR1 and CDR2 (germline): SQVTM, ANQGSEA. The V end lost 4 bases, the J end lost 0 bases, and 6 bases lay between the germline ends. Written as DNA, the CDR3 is TGCAGCGTTGTTTTAGCAACTAATGAAAAACTGTTTTTT. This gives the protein CSVVLATNEKLFF. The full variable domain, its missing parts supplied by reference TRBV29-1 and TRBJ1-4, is SAVISQKPSRDICQRGTSLTIQCQVDSQVTMMFWYRQQPGQSLTLIATANQGSEATYESGFVIDKFPISRPNLTFSTLTVSNMSPEDSSIYLCSVVLATNEKLFFGSGTQLSVL.

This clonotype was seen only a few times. CDR3 loop: CSVEIDTFYGYTF. The CDR3, as DNA: TGCAGCGTTGAAATCGACACGTTCTATGGCTACACCTTC. The J gene is TRBJ1-2, the V gene TRBV29-1, with no clear D. The germline V gene has CDR1 SQVTM and CDR2 ANQGSEA. The length of the CDR3 is 13 residues. V dropped 2 bases and J dropped 4 bases, with 11 bases sitting between them. Full variable domain (outside the CDR3, taken from reference TRBV29-1 and TRBJ1-2): SAVISQKPSRDICQRGTSLTIQCQVDSQVTMMFWYRQQPGQSLTLIATANQGSEATYESGFVIDKFPISRPNLTFSTLTVSNMSPEDSSIYLCSVEIDTFYGYTFGSGTRLTVV.

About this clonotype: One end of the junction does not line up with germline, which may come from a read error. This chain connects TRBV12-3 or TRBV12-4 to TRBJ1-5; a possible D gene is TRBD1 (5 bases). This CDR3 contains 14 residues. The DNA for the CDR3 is TGTGCCAGCAGCTTAGCAGGGTACAATCAGCCCCAGCATTTT. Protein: CASSLAGYNQPQHF.